This T cell receptor (beta chain) came from a study of T cell responses to AZD1222 COVID-19 vaccine. Profiling relied on immunoSEQ multiplex PCR, and the TCRdb table lists in-frame clones only, not all of them. The data show 150,000 to 200,000 clones, around 94% seen once. This CDR3 has 14 residues. With 4 bases removed from V and 5 bases from J, the gap between germline ends came to 14 bases. Germline V gives CDR1 SQVTM, CDR2 ANQGSEA. The sequencing used peripheral blood, collected 28 days after the second AZD1222 dose. This TCR was sampled from an adult who received the AZD1222 COVID-19 vaccine. This chain connects TRBV29-1 to TRBJ1-4; perhaps TRBD1 as D (5 bases). The DNA of the CDR3 is TGCAGCGTTGCGGAAGTGGGGCGAAATGAAAAACTGTTTTTT. This sequence encodes CSVAEVGRNEKLFF.